This TCR beta chain comes out of a study of read filtering for tumor transcriptome and immune sequencing. Overall study results and limits: About 80% of IR-seq clonotypes had a single read, yet these held approximately 3.7% of reads.

The CDR3 length is 15 residues. CDR1 and CDR2 (germline): DFQATT, SNEGSKA (reference sequence). This library used roughly 400 ng RNA and molecular barcoded adaptors spanning alpha/delta and beta/gamma chains. One entry per CDR3 protein results from TCRdb running MiXCR on the reads. The table includes 62,000 or so distinct CDR3 sequences, about 15% detected once. At the time of active disease, bone marrow was collected from every patient. With regard to this clonotype: What it binds is unknown. A clone one base away is much larger, so this may be a read error.

Specimen: a population of CD138-negative cells sorted from bone marrow. This TCR was sampled from a donor aged 40 or older with multiple myeloma. The J gene is TRBJ2-2, the V gene TRBV20-1; TRBD1 is a possible D gene (6 bases). CDR3 residues: CSTRTGTTNTGELFF. The CDR3, as DNA: TGCAGTACTAGAACCGGGACAACGAACACCGGGGAGCTGTTTTTT.